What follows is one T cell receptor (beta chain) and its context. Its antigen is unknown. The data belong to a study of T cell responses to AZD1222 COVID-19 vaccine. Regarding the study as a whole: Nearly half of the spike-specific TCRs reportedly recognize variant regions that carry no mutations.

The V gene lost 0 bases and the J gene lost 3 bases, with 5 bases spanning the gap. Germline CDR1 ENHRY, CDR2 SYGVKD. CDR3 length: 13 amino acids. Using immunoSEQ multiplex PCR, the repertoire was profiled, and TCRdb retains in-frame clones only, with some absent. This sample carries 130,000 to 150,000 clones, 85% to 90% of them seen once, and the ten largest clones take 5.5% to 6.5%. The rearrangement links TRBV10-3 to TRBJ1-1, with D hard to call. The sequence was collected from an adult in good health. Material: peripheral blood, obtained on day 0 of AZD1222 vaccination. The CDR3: CAISESRDTEAFF. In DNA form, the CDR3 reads TGTGCCATCAGTGAGTCAAGGGACACTGAAGCTTTCTTT.